These T cell receptor beta chains were read from a single sample in a study of cytomegalovirus exposure and HLA in healthy donors. Some clones are missing from TCRdb's copy, which holds only in-frame ones; the method was immunoSEQ multiplex PCR. Of tens of thousands of clones listed, about 66% are singletons. The source material was PBMCs. The receptors stem from a woman in her forties or fifties in good health and CMV-seropositive. CDR3s include the opening cysteine and the closing phenylalanine or tryptophan. Fields, in order: J gene, D gene, clone size, V gene, CDR3 protein, CDR3 DNA. The D gene is left open where the match is weak. The size entry is marked missing in some rows and otherwise reads once, few, many or a size class.

>TRBJ1-2|NA|NA|TRBV14
CASSPPVGPAYGYTF
TGTGCCAGCAGCCCCCCGGTGGGCCCAGCCTATGGCTACACCTTC
>TRBJ1-1|TRBD1|many|TRBV6-1
CASSDGGGGEYMNTEAFF
TGTGCCAGCAGTGATGGAGGGGGCGGGGAATACATGAACACTGAAGCTTTCTTT
>TRBJ2-3|TRBD2|NA|TRBV30
CAWSLGTSKDTQYF
TGTGCCTGGAGTTTGGGGACTAGCAAAGATACGCAGTATTTT
>TRBJ2-1|NA|NA|TRBV4-3
CASSQPGQAYNEQFF
TGCGCCAGCAGCCAGCCGGGACAAGCCTACAATGAGCAGTTCTTC
>TRBJ2-2|NA|few|TRBV7-9
CASSPATGRGTGELFF
TGTGCCAGCAGCCCCGCCACCGGCCGGGGGACCGGGGAGCTGTTTTTT
>TRBJ2-1|TRBD1|NA|TRBV7-9
CASSSGTGWDEQFF
TGTGCCAGCAGCTCCGGGACAGGCTGGGATGAGCAGTTCTTC
>TRBJ1-2|NA|NA|TRBV28
CASTSRGPLGYTF
TGTGCCAGCACCAGTCGCGGGCCTCTTGGCTACACCTTC
>TRBJ2-1|NA|NA|TRBV30
CACSTRLRQFF
TGTGCCTGTTCCACCCGATTGCGGCAGTTCTTC
>TRBJ1-1|TRBD1|NA|TRBV18
CASSPGTGGRNTEAFF
TGTGCCAGCTCACCTGGGACAGGGGGCCGAAACACTGAAGCTTTCTTT
>TRBJ1-1|NA|NA|TRBV6-5
CASSQELRPTEAFF
TGTGCCAGCAGTCAGGAATTAAGACCCACTGAAGCTTTCTTT
>TRBJ2-4|NA|NA|TRBV5-6
CASKVWGHGIQYF
TGTGCCAGCAAAGTCTGGGGGCATGGCATTCAGTACTTC
>TRBJ2-3|NA|few|TRBV19
CASQGGNGYTDTQYF
TGTGCCAGCCAGGGGGGAAATGGCTACACAGATACGCAGTATTTT
>TRBJ1-1|TRBD1|once|TRBV6-5
CASRRPGTGIAEAFF
TGTGCCAGCAGACGTCCCGGGACAGGGATCGCTGAAGCTTTCTTT
>TRBJ1-2|NA|once|TRBV4-3
CASSQESRSNYGYTF
TGCGCCAGCAGCCAAGAAAGTCGCAGTAACTATGGCTACACCTTC
>TRBJ2-5|TRBD1|few|TRBV5-4
CASSLGTEQETQYF
TGTGCCAGCAGCCTAGGGACAGAACAAGAGACCCAGTACTTC
>TRBJ1-2|NA|NA|TRBV28
CASSSTKTESNYGYTF
TGTGCCAGCAGTTCGACAAAGACAGAATCTAACTATGGCTACACCTTC
>TRBJ1-4|TRBD1|NA|TRBV10-1
CASSRDRGSEKLFF
TGCGCCAGCAGCCGGGACAGGGGGTCCGAAAAACTGTTTTTT
>TRBJ1-6|TRBD1|NA|TRBV6-5
CGIGGSSSYNSPLHF
TGTGGCATAGGGGGCAGCAGCTCCTATAATTCACCCCTCCACTTT
>TRBJ2-3|NA|few|TRBV5-6
CASSWGWGGFTTDTQYF
TGTGCCAGCAGTTGGGGGTGGGGGGGCTTCACCACAGATACGCAGTATTTT
>TRBJ2-3|NA|NA|TRBV6-5
CASSYSASTDTQYF
TGTGCCAGCAGTTACTCGGCTAGCACAGATACGCAGTATTTT
>TRBJ2-5|NA|NA|TRBV5-6
CASSFKDRQETQYF
TGTGCCAGCAGCTTTAAAGACAGACAAGAGACCCAGTACTTC
>TRBJ1-4|NA|few|TRBV9
CASSQGTGTTNEKLFF
TGTGCCAGCAGCCAAGGTACAGGAACAACTAATGAAAAACTGTTTTTT
>TRBJ1-1|NA|NA|TRBV28
CASIEGGVGNTEAFF
TGTGCCAGCATCGAGGGAGGGGTAGGGAACACTGAAGCTTTCTTT
>TRBJ2-3|NA|NA|TRBV5-1
CASSTGGGFGTDTQYF
TGCGCCAGCAGCACTGGGGGAGGATTCGGCACAGATACGCAGTATTTT
>TRBJ2-7|NA|NA|TRBV11-2
CASSYSGSDEQYF
TGTGCCAGCAGTTACTCTGGGAGCGACGAGCAGTACTTC
>TRBJ1-5|NA|NA|TRBV10-1
CASRPDINSNQPQHF
TGCGCCAGCAGACCCGACATAAATAGCAATCAGCCCCAGCATTTT
>TRBJ1-2|NA|NA|TRBV2
CASSSGGGDGYTF
TGTGCCAGCAGTAGCGGCGGCGGAGATGGCTACACCTTC
>TRBJ2-1|NA|NA|TRBV5-1
CASSLDGEYNEQFF
TGCGCCAGCAGCTTGGACGGGGAGTACAATGAGCAGTTCTTC
>TRBJ1-2|NA|NA|TRBV14
CASSQRGLGGYTF
TGTGCCAGCAGCCAAAGGGGATTGGGGGGCTACACCTTC
>TRBJ2-5|NA|NA|TRBV2
CASSPVVQETQYF
TGTGCCAGCAGCCCGGTTGTCCAAGAGACCCAGTACTTC
>TRBJ1-1|NA|few|TRBV4-3
CASTDWAGKAEAFF
TGCGCCAGCACCGACTGGGCAGGGAAGGCTGAAGCTTTCTTT
>TRBJ2-3|NA|NA|TRBV30
CAWSRMAPGDTDTQYF
TGTGCCTGGAGCCGAATGGCCCCAGGGGACACAGATACGCAGTATTTT
>TRBJ1-1|NA|NA|TRBV7-9
CSSSGDREAFF
TGTTCCAGCAGCGGAGACAGAGAAGCTTTCTTT
>TRBJ1-6|TRBD1|NA|TRBV18
CASSPMSLGQGGTSPLHF
TGTGCCAGCTCACCAATGTCCCTGGGACAGGGAGGGACTTCACCCCTCCACTTT
>TRBJ1-3|TRBD1|NA|TRBV10-3
CAIQLDRDGSGNTIYF
TGTGCCATCCAATTGGACAGGGATGGCTCTGGAAACACCATATATTTT
>TRBJ2-7|NA|NA|TRBV5-1
CASSLGRDEQYF
TGCGCCAGCAGCTTGGGGCGGGACGAGCAGTACTTC
>TRBJ2-5|TRBD2|NA|TRBV10-3
CAISESGGAEETQYF
TGTGCCATCAGTGAGAGCGGGGGGGCGGAAGAGACCCAGTACTTC
>TRBJ1-5|TRBD1|NA|TRBV29-1
CSVMTGQAAQHF
TGCAGCGTTATGACAGGGCAGGCGGCCCAGCATTTT
>TRBJ2-2|TRBD1|once|TRBV7-6
CASSLLNRGRKDTGELFF
TGTGCCAGCAGCTTACTAAACAGGGGGCGGAAGGACACCGGGGAGCTGTTTTTT
>TRBJ2-1|TRBD2|NA|TRBV28
CASSSLRGTKTSGGRRSYNEQFF
TGTGCCAGCAGTTCCCTTCGAGGGACAAAGACTAGCGGGGGACGGCGGTCCTACAATGAGCAGTTCTTC
>TRBJ1-1|TRBD1|NA|TRBV7-8
CASSHGPGQGAEAFF
TGTGCCAGCAGTCATGGCCCGGGACAGGGCGCTGAAGCTTTCTTT
>TRBJ1-1|NA|NA|TRBV7-9
CSSSLGSAEAFF
TGTTCCAGCAGCTTAGGTTCCGCTGAAGCTTTCTTT
>TRBJ1-1|NA|few|TRBV4-3
CASSLGLGTEAFF
TGCGCCAGCAGCCTCGGCCTAGGCACTGAAGCTTTCTTT
>TRBJ1-4|NA|NA|TRBV5-1
CASSLLGATNEKLFF
TGCGCCAGCAGCTTGCTGGGAGCAACTAATGAAAAACTGTTTTTT
>TRBJ1-5|NA|once|TRBV6-5
CASSPRTDNQPQHF
TGTGCCAGCAGTCCGAGGACAGACAATCAGCCCCAGCATTTT
>TRBJ2-7|NA|NA|TRBV9
CASSVGGGEQYF
TGTGCCAGCAGCGTAGGGGGAGGCGAGCAGTACTTC
>TRBJ2-7|TRBD1|once|TRBV7-6
CASSVGQGVTYEQYF
TGTGCCAGCAGCGTCGGACAGGGCGTCACCTACGAGCAGTACTTC
>TRBJ1-1|NA|NA|TRBV10-3
CAISQVNTEAFF
TGTGCCATCAGTCAGGTGAACACTGAAGCTTTCTTT
>TRBJ1-1|NA|once|TRBV7-9
CASSPGLDVNTEAFF
TGTGCCAGCAGCCCAGGGTTAGATGTGAACACTGAAGCTTTCTTT
>TRBJ1-2|NA|NA|TRBV28
CASRARYGYTF
TGTGCCAGCAGGGCACGCTATGGCTACACCTTC
>TRBJ1-3|TRBD1|NA|TRBV5-5
CASSGLRDRTGNTIYF
TGTGCCAGCAGCGGGCTCCGGGACAGGACTGGAAACACCATATATTTT
>TRBJ1-2|NA|NA|TRBV6-4
CASSQRRGGYGYTF
TGTGCCAGCAGCCAGCGGCGGGGCGGCTATGGCTACACCTTC
>TRBJ1-4|TRBD1|NA|TRBV30
CAWGPDRGFATNEKLFF
TGTGCCTGGGGTCCGGACAGGGGGTTTGCAACTAATGAAAAACTGTTTTTT
>TRBJ1-6|TRBD1|few|TRBV11-2
CASSTGGYNSPLHF
TGTGCCAGCAGTACAGGGGGCTATAATTCACCCCTCCACTTT
>TRBJ2-7|NA|NA|TRBV19
CASKEDSDEQYF
TGTGCCAGTAAGGAGGATTCGGACGAGCAGTACTTC
>TRBJ2-5|NA|NA|TRBV29-1
CSAGDQETQYF
TGCAGCGCGGGAGACCAAGAGACCCAGTACTTC